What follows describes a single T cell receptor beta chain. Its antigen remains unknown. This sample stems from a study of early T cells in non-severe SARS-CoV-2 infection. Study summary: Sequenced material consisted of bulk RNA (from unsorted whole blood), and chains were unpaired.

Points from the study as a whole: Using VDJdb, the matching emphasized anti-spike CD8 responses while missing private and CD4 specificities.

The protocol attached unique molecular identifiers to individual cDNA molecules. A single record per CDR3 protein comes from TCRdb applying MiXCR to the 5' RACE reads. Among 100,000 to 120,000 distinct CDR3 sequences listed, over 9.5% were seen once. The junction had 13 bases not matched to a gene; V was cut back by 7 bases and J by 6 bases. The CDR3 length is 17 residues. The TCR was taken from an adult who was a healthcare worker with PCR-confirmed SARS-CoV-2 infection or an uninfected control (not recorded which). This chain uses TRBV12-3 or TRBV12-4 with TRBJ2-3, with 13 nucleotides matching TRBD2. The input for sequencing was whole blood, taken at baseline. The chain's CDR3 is CASTPPGLAGPQDTQYF. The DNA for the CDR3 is TGTGCCAGCACCCCACCGGGACTAGCGGGACCCCAGGATACGCAGTATTTT.